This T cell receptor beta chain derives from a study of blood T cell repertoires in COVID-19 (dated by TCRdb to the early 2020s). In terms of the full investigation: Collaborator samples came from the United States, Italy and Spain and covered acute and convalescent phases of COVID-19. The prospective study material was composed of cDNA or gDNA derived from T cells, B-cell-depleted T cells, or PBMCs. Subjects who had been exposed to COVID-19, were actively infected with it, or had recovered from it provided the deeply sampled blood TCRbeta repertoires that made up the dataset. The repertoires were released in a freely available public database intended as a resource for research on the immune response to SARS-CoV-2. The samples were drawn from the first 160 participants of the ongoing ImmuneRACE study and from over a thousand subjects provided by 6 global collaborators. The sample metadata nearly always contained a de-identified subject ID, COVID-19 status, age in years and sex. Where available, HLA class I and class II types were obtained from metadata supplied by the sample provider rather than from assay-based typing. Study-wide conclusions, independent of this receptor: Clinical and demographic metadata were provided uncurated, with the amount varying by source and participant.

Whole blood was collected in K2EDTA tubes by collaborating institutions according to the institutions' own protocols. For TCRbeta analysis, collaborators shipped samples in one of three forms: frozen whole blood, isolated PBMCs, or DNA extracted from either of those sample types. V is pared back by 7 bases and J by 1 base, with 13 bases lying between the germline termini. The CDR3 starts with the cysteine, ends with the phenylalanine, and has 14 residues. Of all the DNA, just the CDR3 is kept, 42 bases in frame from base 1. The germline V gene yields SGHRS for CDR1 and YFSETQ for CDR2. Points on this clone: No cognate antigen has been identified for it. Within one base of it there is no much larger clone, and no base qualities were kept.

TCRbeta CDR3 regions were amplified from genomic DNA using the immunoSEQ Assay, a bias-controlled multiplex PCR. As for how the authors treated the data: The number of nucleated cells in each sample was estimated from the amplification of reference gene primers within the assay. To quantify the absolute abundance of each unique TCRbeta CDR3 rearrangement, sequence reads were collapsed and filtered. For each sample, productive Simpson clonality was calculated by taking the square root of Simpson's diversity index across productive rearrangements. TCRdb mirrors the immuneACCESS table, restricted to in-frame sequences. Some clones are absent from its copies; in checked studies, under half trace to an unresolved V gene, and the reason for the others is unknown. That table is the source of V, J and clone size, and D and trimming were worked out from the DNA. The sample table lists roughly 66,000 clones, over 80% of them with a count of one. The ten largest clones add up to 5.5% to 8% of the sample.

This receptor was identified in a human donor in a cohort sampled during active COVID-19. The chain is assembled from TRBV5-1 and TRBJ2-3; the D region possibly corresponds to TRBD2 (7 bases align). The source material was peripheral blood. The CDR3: CASGLGGRTDTQYF. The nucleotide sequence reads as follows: TGCGCCAGCGGACTGGGGGGGCGCACAGATACGCAGTATTTT.